This TCR beta chain was sequenced during a study of blood T cell repertoires in COVID-19. This CDR3 has 15 amino acids. Trimming stripped 5 bases from V and 1 base from J, with 12 bases between. Germline loops: CDR1 SNHLY, CDR2 FYNNEI. Assay used: immunoSEQ multiplex PCR; TCRdb lists only in-frame clones, some missing. The sample includes about 220,000 clones, roughly 88% of them seen just once. The genes are TRBV2 and TRBJ1-5, with D possibly matching TRBD1 (6 bases). The TCR originated in a middle-aged woman with acute COVID-19. What was sequenced was PBMCs or T cells enriched from blood (not recorded which). The CDR3, as DNA: TGTGCCAGCAGTTTCGACAGGAACAGCAATCAGCCCCAGCATTTT. Protein sequence: CASSFDRNSNQPQHF.